One and the same sample provided the 11 T cell receptor beta chains below, sequenced in a study of T cells after yellow fever vaccination. TCRdb ran MiXCR on the 5' RACE reads and lists one entry per CDR3 protein. This sample carries a few hundred thousand distinct CDR3 sequences, about 3% of them seen once, and the ten largest clones take 3.2%. This specimen consisted of CD4+ T cells sorted from PBMCs, obtained 10 days after the yellow fever booster vaccination. The receptors here all came from a man younger than 35 who received the YFV17D yellow fever vaccine.

There are many counts of this clonotype. The rearrangement uses TRBV11-3 and TRBJ2-2; no clear D. This CDR3 is 12 amino acids long. Trimming took off 5 bases at V and 5 bases at J, with 6 bases between the two ends. The V gene's germline CDR1 is SGHNT and CDR2 YENEEA. Here the CDR3 DNA reads TGTGCCAGCAGCCGGCGGACCGGGGAGCTGTTTTTT. The encoded protein is CASSRRTGELFF.

The sample holds many counts of this clonotype. V gene TRBV5-1 combines with J gene TRBJ1-6; D may be TRBD1 (5 bases). The CDR3 has 16 amino acids. CDR1 SGHRS and CDR2 YFSETQ come from the germline V gene. V was clipped by 2 bases and J by 9 bases, with 18 bases between them. CDR3 amino acids: CASSLELRQNGSPLHF. The DNA for the CDR3 is TGCGCCAGCAGCTTAGAATTGAGACAGAATGGTTCACCCCTCCACTTT.

This clonotype came up a few times. CDR3: CASSDRGSFVNEQFF. The CDR3 nucleotides read TGCGCCAGCTCCGACAGGGGATCTTTCGTCAATGAGCAGTTCTTC. The V and J genes are TRBV5-1 and TRBJ2-1; 8 nucleotides align to TRBD1. Germline CDR1 is SGHRS and CDR2 is YFSETQ. The ends lost 7 bases at V and 6 bases at J; junction bases unmatched: 12. There are 15 residues in the CDR3.

This clonotype was seen only a few times. The chain combines TRBV12-3 or TRBV12-4 with TRBJ2-7, with 12 nucleotides matching TRBD2. The V gene end was trimmed by 3 bases and the J gene end by 7 bases; junction bases not matched to a gene: 10. The CDR3 loop spans 16 amino acids. This CDR3 reads CASSLFPSGGAGEQYF. DNA of the CDR3: TGTGCCAGCAGTTTGTTTCCTAGCGGGGGGGCAGGAGAGCAGTACTTC.

This clonotype appeared many times. This chain uses TRBV4-2 with TRBJ2-5, with a tentative D call TRBD2 (5 bases). Germline V gives CDR1 LGHNA, CDR2 YNFKEQ. This CDR3 is 18 amino acids long. Trimming cost V 3 bases and J 5 bases, with 25 bases left between them. Written as DNA, the CDR3 is TGTGCCAGCAGCCAGGAACCCATTGGGCCAGCATGGGAGGAGACCCAGTACTTC. As protein: CASSQEPIGPAWEETQYF.

This clonotype has only a few counts. This sequence joins TRBV12-3 or TRBV12-4 and TRBJ1-2; 8 positions agree with TRBD1. V trimming: 8 bases; J trimming: 4 bases; junction bases outside the gene matches: 9. The CDR3 runs 14 residues. For the CDR3, the DNA is TGTGCCAGCGTACGACAGGGGCAGGTCTATGGCTACACCTTC. Its protein product is CASVRQGQVYGYTF.

The V gene is TRBV9, the J gene TRBJ1-3, with D unresolved. Between the trimmed V and J ends, which lost 4 bases and 0 bases, there was a span of 8 bases. Germline CDR1 and CDR2: SGDLS and YYNGEE. CDR3 size: 14 residues. The CDR3 here is CASSSEISGNTIYF. In DNA, the CDR3 is TGTGCCAGCAGCTCAGAGATCTCTGGAAACACCATATATTTT.

The table lists this clonotype with many counts. The junction and the germline gene differ at one end; a read error may be behind it. The chain uses TRBV5-1 and TRBJ2-3; TRBD1 might be the D (6 bases). In germline, CDR1 is SGHRS, CDR2 YFSETQ. The CDR3 contains 14 residues. In DNA, the CDR3 is TGTGCTAGCAGCCTCGACAGGTCAACAGATACGCAGTATTTT. This codes for CASSLDRSTDTQYF. Complete variable domain (other parts from reference TRBV5-1 and TRBJ2-3): KAGVTQTPRYLIKTRGQQVTLSCSPISGHRSVSWYQQTPGQGLQFLFEYFSETQRNKGNFPGRFSGRQFSNSRSEMNVSTLELGDSALYLCASSLDRSTDTQYFGPGTRLTVL.

The chain combines TRBV10-3 with TRBJ1-1; TRBD1 matches 8 bases. Germline V lookup: CDR1 ENHRY, CDR2 SYGVKD. V shed 6 bases, J shed 4 bases, and the junction held 4 bases outside the gene matches. The CDR3 has 13 amino acids. CDR3 nucleotide sequence: TGTGCCATCAGCTTCGACAGGGGCACTGAAGCTTTCTTT. It is translated as CAISFDRGTEAFF.

The chain carries TRBV29-1 and TRBJ1-5, with D maybe TRBD1 (6 bases). The CDR3 loop spans 14 amino acids. CDR1 is SQVTM and CDR2 is ANQGSEA in the germline V gene. Trimming cost V 7 bases and J 5 bases, with 18 bases left between them. CDR3 in amino acids: CSARGPDPDQPQHF. CDR3 nucleotide sequence: TGCAGCGCCAGGGGCCCCGACCCCGATCAGCCCCAGCATTTT.

The chain employs TRBV9 and TRBJ2-3, with TRBD2 matching 10 bases. Unmatched junction bases numbered 5, after V lost 4 bases and J lost 0 bases. Germline-derived CDR1 and CDR2 are SGDLS and YYNGEE. This CDR3 spans 16 amino acids. The CDR3 coding sequence is TGTGCCAGCAGCTTCACTAGCGGGGTGAGCACAGATACGCAGTATTTT. Translation: CASSFTSGVSTDTQYF.